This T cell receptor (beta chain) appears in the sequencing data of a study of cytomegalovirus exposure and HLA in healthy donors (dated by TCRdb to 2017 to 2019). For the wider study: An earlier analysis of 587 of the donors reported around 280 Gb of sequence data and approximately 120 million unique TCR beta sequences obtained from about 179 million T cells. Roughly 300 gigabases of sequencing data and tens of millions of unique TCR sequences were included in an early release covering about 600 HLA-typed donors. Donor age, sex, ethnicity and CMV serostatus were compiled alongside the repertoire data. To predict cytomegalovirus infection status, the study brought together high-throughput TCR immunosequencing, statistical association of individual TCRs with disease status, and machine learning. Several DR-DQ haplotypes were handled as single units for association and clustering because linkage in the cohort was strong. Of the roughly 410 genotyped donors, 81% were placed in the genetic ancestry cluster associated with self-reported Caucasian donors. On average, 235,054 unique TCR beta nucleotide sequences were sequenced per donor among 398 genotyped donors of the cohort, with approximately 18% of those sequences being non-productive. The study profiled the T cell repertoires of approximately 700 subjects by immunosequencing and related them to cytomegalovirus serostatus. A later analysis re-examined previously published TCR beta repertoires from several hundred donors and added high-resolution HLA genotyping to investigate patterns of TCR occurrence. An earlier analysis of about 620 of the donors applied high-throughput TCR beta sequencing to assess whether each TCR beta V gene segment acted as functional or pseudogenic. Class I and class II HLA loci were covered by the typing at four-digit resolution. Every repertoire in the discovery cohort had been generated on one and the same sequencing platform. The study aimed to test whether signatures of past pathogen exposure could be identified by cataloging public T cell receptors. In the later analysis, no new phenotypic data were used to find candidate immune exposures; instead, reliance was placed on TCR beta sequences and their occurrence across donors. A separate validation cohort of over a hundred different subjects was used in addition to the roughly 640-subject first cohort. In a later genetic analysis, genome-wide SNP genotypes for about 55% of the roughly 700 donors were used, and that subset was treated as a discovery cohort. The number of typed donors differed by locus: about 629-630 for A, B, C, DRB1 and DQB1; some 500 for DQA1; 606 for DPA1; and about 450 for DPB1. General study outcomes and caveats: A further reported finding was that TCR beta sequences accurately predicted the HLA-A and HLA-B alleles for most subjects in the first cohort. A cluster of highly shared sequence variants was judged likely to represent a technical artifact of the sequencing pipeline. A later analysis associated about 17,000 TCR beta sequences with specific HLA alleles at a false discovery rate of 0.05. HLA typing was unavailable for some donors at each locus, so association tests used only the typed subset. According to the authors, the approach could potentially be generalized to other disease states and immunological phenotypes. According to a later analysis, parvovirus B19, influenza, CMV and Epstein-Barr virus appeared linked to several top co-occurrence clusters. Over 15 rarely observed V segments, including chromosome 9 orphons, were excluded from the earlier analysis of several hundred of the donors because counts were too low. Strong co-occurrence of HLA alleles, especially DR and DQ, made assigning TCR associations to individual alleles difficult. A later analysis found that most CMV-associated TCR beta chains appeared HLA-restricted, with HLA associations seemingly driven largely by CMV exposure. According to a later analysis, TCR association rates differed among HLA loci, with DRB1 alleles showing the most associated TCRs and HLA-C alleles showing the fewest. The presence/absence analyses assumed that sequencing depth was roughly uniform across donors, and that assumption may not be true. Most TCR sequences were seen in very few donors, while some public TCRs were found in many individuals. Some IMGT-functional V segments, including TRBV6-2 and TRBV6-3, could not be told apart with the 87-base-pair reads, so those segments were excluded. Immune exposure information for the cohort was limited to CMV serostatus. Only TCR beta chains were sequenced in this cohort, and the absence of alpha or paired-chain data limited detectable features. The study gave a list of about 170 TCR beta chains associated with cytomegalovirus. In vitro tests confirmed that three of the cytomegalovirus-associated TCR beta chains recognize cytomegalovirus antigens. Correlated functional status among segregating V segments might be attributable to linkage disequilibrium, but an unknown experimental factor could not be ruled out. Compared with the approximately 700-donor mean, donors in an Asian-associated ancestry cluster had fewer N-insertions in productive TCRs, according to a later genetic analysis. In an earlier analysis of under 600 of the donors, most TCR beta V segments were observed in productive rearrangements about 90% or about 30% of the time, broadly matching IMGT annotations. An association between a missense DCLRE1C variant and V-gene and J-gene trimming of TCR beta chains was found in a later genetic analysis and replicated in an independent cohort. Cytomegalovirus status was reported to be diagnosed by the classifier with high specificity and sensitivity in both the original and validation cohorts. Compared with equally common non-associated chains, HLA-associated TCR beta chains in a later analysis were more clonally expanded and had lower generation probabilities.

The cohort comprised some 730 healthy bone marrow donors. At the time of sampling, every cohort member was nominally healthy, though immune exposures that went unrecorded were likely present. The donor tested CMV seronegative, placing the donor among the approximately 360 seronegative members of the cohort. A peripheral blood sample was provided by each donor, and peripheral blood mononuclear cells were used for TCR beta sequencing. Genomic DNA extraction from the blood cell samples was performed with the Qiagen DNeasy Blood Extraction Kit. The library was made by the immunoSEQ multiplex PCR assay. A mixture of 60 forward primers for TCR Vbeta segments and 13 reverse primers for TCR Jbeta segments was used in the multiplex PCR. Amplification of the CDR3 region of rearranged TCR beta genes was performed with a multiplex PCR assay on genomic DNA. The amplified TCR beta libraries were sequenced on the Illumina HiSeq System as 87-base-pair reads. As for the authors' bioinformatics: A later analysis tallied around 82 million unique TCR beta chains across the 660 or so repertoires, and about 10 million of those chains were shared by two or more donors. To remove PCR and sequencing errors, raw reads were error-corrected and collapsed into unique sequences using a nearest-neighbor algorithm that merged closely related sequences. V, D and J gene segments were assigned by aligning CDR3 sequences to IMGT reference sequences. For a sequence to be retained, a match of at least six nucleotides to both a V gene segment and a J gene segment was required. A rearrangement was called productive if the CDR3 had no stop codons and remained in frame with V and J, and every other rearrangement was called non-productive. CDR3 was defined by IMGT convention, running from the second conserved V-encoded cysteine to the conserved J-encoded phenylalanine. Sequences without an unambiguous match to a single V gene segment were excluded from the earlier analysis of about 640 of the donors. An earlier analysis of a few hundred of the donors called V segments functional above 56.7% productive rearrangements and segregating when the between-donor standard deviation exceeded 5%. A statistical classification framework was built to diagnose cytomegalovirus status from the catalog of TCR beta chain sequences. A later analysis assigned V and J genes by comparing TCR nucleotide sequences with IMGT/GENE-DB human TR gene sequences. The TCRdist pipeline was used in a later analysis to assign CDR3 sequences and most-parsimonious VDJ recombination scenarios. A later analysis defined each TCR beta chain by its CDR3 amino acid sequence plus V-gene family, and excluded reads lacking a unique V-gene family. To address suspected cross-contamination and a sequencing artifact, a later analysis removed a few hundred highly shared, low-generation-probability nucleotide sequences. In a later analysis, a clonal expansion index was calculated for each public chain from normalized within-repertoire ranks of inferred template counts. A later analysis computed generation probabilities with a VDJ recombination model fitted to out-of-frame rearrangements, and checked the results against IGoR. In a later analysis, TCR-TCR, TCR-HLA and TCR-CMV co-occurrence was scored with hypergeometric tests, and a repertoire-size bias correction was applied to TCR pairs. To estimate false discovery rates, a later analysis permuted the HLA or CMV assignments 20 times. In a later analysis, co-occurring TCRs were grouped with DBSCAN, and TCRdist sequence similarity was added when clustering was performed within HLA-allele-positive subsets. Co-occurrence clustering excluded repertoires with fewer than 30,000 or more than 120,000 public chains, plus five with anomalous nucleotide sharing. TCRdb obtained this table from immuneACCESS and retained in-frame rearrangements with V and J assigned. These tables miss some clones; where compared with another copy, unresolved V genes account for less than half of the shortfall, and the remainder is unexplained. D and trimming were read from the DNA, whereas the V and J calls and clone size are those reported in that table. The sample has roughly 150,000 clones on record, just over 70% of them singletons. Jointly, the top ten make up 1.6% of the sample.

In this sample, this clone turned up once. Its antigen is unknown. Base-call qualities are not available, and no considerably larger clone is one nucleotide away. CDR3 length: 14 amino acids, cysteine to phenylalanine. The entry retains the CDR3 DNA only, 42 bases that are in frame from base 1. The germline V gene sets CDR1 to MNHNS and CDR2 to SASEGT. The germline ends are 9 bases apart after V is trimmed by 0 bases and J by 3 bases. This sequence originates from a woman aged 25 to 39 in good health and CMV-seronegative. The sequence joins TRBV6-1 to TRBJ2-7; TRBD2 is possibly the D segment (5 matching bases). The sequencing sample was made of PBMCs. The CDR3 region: CASSEAGSGYEQYF. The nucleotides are TGTGCCAGCAGTGAAGCAGGCAGCGGCTACGAGCAGTACTTC.